The clone carrying this T cell receptor beta chain was detected once. Its antigen is unidentified. Lacking the conserved final phenylalanine or tryptophan, this CDR3 likely reflects a read error. It is unclear where the CDR3 begins or ends on the DNA, so no DNA is shown, and the CDR3 is as TCRdb lists it. This sample is drawn from a study of blood T cells in healthy people across ages. Whole-study results and caveats: Compared with aged donors, long-lived donors showed fewer expanded clones, suggesting selection.

The CDR3 spans 13 residues, counting both ends. CDR1 and CDR2 (germline): SEHNR, FQNEAQ (reference sequence). The authors ran a second PCR of about 7 to 11 cycles using a sample-barcoded 5' primer and a J-beta primer mix. TCRdb called the 5' RACE reads again in MiXCR, with one record for every CDR3 protein. The data show some 750,000 distinct CDR3 sequences, 22% seen once. The sample taken for sequencing was blood. This TCR came from a man between 65 and 79 years old in good health. This chain links TRBV7-9 with TRBJ2-5; the table assigns TRBD1, which was not confirmed against the DNA. CDR3 loop: CASRAEGAEEQHV.